Given below is one T cell receptor (beta chain) in context. This specimen comes from a study of blood T cell repertoires in COVID-19. In the study overall: PBMCs, B-cell-depleted T cells, or T cells provided the cDNA or gDNA that made up the material.

Here immunoSEQ multiplex PCR was the method, and the copy in TCRdb shows in-frame clones only, minus some. The repertoire consists of about 150,000 clones, with approximately 87% occurring once and the leading ten covering 37%. V lost 5 bases and J lost 8; bases outside the gene matches: 6. Germline-derived CDR1 and CDR2 are LNHDA and SQIVND (reference sequence). The CDR3 covers 13 residues. J is TRBJ1-2 and V is TRBV19; 9 bases line up with TRBD1. The receptor was isolated from a man aged 45-60 years who had recovered from COVID-19. The sequenced material came from peripheral blood. In DNA form, the CDR3 reads TGTGCCAGTAGTGGTCGGACAGGGGAAGGCTACACCTTC. Translated: CASSGRTGEGYTF.